This T cell receptor beta chain was sequenced for a study of blood T cell repertoires in COVID-19. Study-level background: From the United States, Italy and Spain came samples of acute and convalescent COVID-19.

This CDR3 has 14 residues. Per the germline V gene, CDR1 is SEHNR and CDR2 is FQNEAQ (reference sequence). V was trimmed by 5 bases and J by 3 bases, leaving 13 bases between them. Authors' analysis steps: Reference gene primers were amplified, and this amplification served to estimate nucleated cell counts. Some clones are missing from TCRdb's copy, which holds only in-frame ones; the method was immunoSEQ multiplex PCR. The V and J calls and clone size come from that table; D and trimming were worked out from the DNA. In the table there are roughly 50,000 clones, 82% of which are singletons. The specimen sequenced was peripheral blood. This sequence originates from a man aged 35-49 years with acute or convalescent COVID-19. The V call is TRBV7-9, the J call TRBJ1-1; D is possibly TRBD1 (5 bases). The CDR3 nucleotides read TGTGCCAGCAGCCAGCTAGACAGATACACTGAAGCTTTCTTT. Its translation is CASSQLDRYTEAFF.